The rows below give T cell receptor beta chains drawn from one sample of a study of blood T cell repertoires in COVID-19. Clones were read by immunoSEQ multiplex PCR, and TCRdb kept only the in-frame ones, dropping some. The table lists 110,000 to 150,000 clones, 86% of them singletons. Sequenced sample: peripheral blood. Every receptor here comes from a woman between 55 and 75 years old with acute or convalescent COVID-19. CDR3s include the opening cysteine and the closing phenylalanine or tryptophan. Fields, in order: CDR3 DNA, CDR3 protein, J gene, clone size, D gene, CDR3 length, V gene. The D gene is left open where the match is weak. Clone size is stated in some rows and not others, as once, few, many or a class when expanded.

CDR3nt: TGTGCCAGCAGCTATCTAGGGAGGGAAGATGGCTACACCTTC
CDR3aa: CASSYLGREDGYTF
j_gene: TRBJ1-2
abundance: few
d_gene: NA
len: 14
v_gene: TRBV6-5

CDR3nt: TGTGCCTGGAGTACCGGGGGGGCTCAGCCCCAGCATTTT
CDR3aa: CAWSTGGAQPQHF
j_gene: TRBJ1-5
abundance: NA
d_gene: NA
len: 13
v_gene: TRBV30

CDR3nt: TGTGCCAGCAGCTCTAAACTCCAGGGGATCTACGAGCAGTACTTC
CDR3aa: CASSSKLQGIYEQYF
j_gene: TRBJ2-7
abundance: NA
d_gene: NA
len: 15
v_gene: TRBV11-3

CDR3nt: TGTGCCAGCAGCGCCGGGAGACTTTGGAGCGATGAGCAGTTCTTC
CDR3aa: CASSAGRLWSDEQFF
j_gene: TRBJ2-1
abundance: NA
d_gene: NA
len: 15
v_gene: TRBV3-1/TRBV3-2

CDR3nt: TGTGCCAGTAATAGGCTCCGGGGTGGGGTCGACACTGAAGCTTTCTTT
CDR3aa: CASNRLRGGVDTEAFF
j_gene: TRBJ1-1
abundance: NA
d_gene: NA
len: 16
v_gene: TRBV19

CDR3nt: TGTGCAGCAGCAACGATCGGGGGGTACCCCCTAGCCAAAAACATTCAGTACTTC
CDR3aa: CAAATIGGYPLAKNIQYF
j_gene: TRBJ2-4
abundance: NA
d_gene: NA
len: 18
v_gene: TRBV21-1

CDR3nt: TGTGCCAGCAGCGACGGGACTCCACAAGAGACCCAGTACTTC
CDR3aa: CASSDGTPQETQYF
j_gene: TRBJ2-5
abundance: once
d_gene: NA
len: 14
v_gene: TRBV9

CDR3nt: TGTGCTAGCAGGCGGGACACCGGGGAGCTGTTTTTT
CDR3aa: CASRRDTGELFF
j_gene: TRBJ2-2
abundance: NA
d_gene: NA
len: 12
v_gene: TRBV7-7

CDR3nt: TGTGCCAGCAGTGAAGCCGGTCGGGGGGTCGAGCAGTACTTC
CDR3aa: CASSEAGRGVEQYF
j_gene: TRBJ2-7
abundance: NA
d_gene: TRBD2
len: 14
v_gene: TRBV6-1

CDR3nt: TGTGCCAGCAGCCTCCTCCGGGACAGGGGTACTGAAGCTTTCTTT
CDR3aa: CASSLLRDRGTEAFF
j_gene: TRBJ1-1
abundance: NA
d_gene: TRBD1
len: 15
v_gene: TRBV5-4

CDR3nt: TGTGCCAGTAGTATAGGGGTGACAGGGCGGTATGGCTACACCTTC
CDR3aa: CASSIGVTGRYGYTF
j_gene: TRBJ1-2
abundance: once
d_gene: TRBD1
len: 15
v_gene: TRBV19

CDR3nt: TGCGCCAGCAGCCAAATCCCAGGGGGTACTGAAGCTTTCTTT
CDR3aa: CASSQIPGGTEAFF
j_gene: TRBJ1-1
abundance: NA
d_gene: TRBD1
len: 14
v_gene: TRBV4-1

CDR3nt: TGTGCCACCAGCAGAGGCCTACGCGGGGCGTCCGGGGCCAACGTCCTGACTTTC
CDR3aa: CATSRGLRGASGANVLTF
j_gene: TRBJ2-6
abundance: NA
d_gene: NA
len: 18
v_gene: TRBV15

CDR3nt: TGTGCCAGCAGCTCTATCCTAGTGCCCAATGAGCAGTTCTTC
CDR3aa: CASSSILVPNEQFF
j_gene: TRBJ2-1
abundance: NA
d_gene: NA
len: 14
v_gene: TRBV7-2

CDR3nt: TGTGCCAGCAGCCCCCGAGATACCACAGGGGAGGAGACCCAGTACTTC
CDR3aa: CASSPRDTTGEETQYF
j_gene: TRBJ2-5
abundance: NA
d_gene: TRBD1
len: 16
v_gene: TRBV7-9

CDR3nt: TGCGCCAGCAGCTTGGGACTAGCGGGGGGGACCACAGATACGCAGTATTTT
CDR3aa: CASSLGLAGGTTDTQYF
j_gene: TRBJ2-3
abundance: NA
d_gene: TRBD2
len: 17
v_gene: TRBV5-1

CDR3nt: TGTGCCAGCAGCGGGGACAGGGTTGTGACCGGGGAGCTGTTTTTT
CDR3aa: CASSGDRVVTGELFF
j_gene: TRBJ2-2
abundance: NA
d_gene: TRBD1
len: 15
v_gene: TRBV6-5

CDR3nt: TGTGCCTGGAGTGAAGGGGGGAACACTGAAGCTTTCTTT
CDR3aa: CAWSEGGNTEAFF
j_gene: TRBJ1-1
abundance: NA
d_gene: NA
len: 13
v_gene: TRBV30

CDR3nt: TGTGCCATCAGTGAGGCTTTAGTGGGACAGGGGTCCTACGAGCAGTACTTC
CDR3aa: CAISEALVGQGSYEQYF
j_gene: TRBJ2-7
abundance: few
d_gene: TRBD1
len: 17
v_gene: TRBV10-3

CDR3nt: TGTGCCAGCAGCCATGACTATCAGCCCCAGCATTTT
CDR3aa: CASSHDYQPQHF
j_gene: TRBJ1-5
abundance: few
d_gene: NA
len: 12
v_gene: TRBV7-2

CDR3nt: TGTGCCAGCAGCCCGATAGAAAGCGGGGGATACAATGAGCAGTTCTTC
CDR3aa: CASSPIESGGYNEQFF
j_gene: TRBJ2-1
abundance: few
d_gene: TRBD2
len: 16
v_gene: TRBV14

CDR3nt: TGTGCCAGCAGTAACCCCGGGGGTGAAGCTTTCTTT
CDR3aa: CASSNPGGEAFF
j_gene: TRBJ1-1
abundance: once
d_gene: NA
len: 12
v_gene: TRBV6-5

CDR3nt: TGTGCCAGCAGATCGGACAGGGCAAATGAGCAGTTCTTC
CDR3aa: CASRSDRANEQFF
j_gene: TRBJ2-1
abundance: NA
d_gene: TRBD1
len: 13
v_gene: TRBV5-6

CDR3nt: TGTGCCAGCAGGTACCAGGGGAATCAGCCCCAGCATTTT
CDR3aa: CASRYQGNQPQHF
j_gene: TRBJ1-5
abundance: NA
d_gene: NA
len: 13
v_gene: TRBV12-3/TRBV12-4

CDR3nt: TGCGCCAGCAGTGATAAGGGACTAGCACAAGAGACCCAGTACTTC
CDR3aa: CASSDKGLAQETQYF
j_gene: TRBJ2-5
abundance: NA
d_gene: TRBD2
len: 15
v_gene: TRBV10-1

CDR3nt: TGTGCCAGCAGGCGACAGGGCAACTACGAGCAGTACTTC
CDR3aa: CASRRQGNYEQYF
j_gene: TRBJ2-7
abundance: NA
d_gene: TRBD1
len: 13
v_gene: TRBV12-3/TRBV12-4

CDR3nt: TGTGCCAGCATCCGGACAGACCAAGAGACCCAGTACTTC
CDR3aa: CASIRTDQETQYF
j_gene: TRBJ2-5
abundance: few
d_gene: NA
len: 13
v_gene: TRBV5-6

CDR3nt: TGTGCCAGTAGTTCCCGGGGGACAGGGGACAATGAGCAGTTCTTC
CDR3aa: CASSSRGTGDNEQFF
j_gene: TRBJ2-1
abundance: NA
d_gene: TRBD1
len: 15
v_gene: TRBV19

CDR3nt: TGTGCCAGCAGCTTCAAGGGGGCCTACGAGCAGTACTTC
CDR3aa: CASSFKGAYEQYF
j_gene: TRBJ2-7
abundance: NA
d_gene: NA
len: 13
v_gene: TRBV5-4

CDR3nt: TGTGCCAGCATCACGACAGGGGCATCATCGGATGGCTACACCTTC
CDR3aa: CASITTGASSDGYTF
j_gene: TRBJ1-2
abundance: NA
d_gene: TRBD1
len: 15
v_gene: TRBV5-4

CDR3nt: TGTGCCAGCAGCTTAACCGGACAATCTGAAGCTTTCTTT
CDR3aa: CASSLTGQSEAFF
j_gene: TRBJ1-1
abundance: NA
d_gene: NA
len: 13
v_gene: TRBV13

CDR3nt: TGTGCCAGTAGTATGGACCTCAGGGGTTACAATGAGCAGTTCTTC
CDR3aa: CASSMDLRGYNEQFF
j_gene: TRBJ2-1
abundance: NA
d_gene: NA
len: 15
v_gene: TRBV19

CDR3nt: TGTGCTAGTGGTTTGGTACCCCTGGGACAGGGGGACTCTGGGGCCAACGTCCTGACTTTC
CDR3aa: CASGLVPLGQGDSGANVLTF
j_gene: TRBJ2-6
abundance: NA
d_gene: TRBD1
len: 20
v_gene: TRBV12-5

CDR3nt: TGTGCCAGGACTAGCGGGGGTCTCCGATTCGAGACCCAGTACTTC
CDR3aa: CARTSGGLRFETQYF
j_gene: TRBJ2-5
abundance: NA
d_gene: TRBD2
len: 15
v_gene: TRBV19

CDR3nt: TGTGCCTGGACGTGGGAGTACGAGCAGTACTTC
CDR3aa: CAWTWEYEQYF
j_gene: TRBJ2-7
abundance: NA
d_gene: NA
len: 11
v_gene: TRBV30

CDR3nt: TGCAGCGTTGGTCCCAGTGCTTACGAGCAGTACTTC
CDR3aa: CSVGPSAYEQYF
j_gene: TRBJ2-7
abundance: NA
d_gene: NA
len: 12
v_gene: TRBV29-1

CDR3nt: TGCGCCAGCAGCCCGGGGGGCCGGGAGACCCAGTACTTC
CDR3aa: CASSPGGRETQYF
j_gene: TRBJ2-5
abundance: NA
d_gene: NA
len: 13
v_gene: TRBV5-1

CDR3nt: TGTGCCAGCAGCTTAGGATCTATTGAGCAGTTCTTC
CDR3aa: CASSLGSIEQFF
j_gene: TRBJ2-1
abundance: once
d_gene: NA
len: 12
v_gene: TRBV7-9

CDR3nt: TGTGCCAGCAGCTTGAGGGGGCGTACAGATACGCAGTATTTT
CDR3aa: CASSLRGRTDTQYF
j_gene: TRBJ2-3
abundance: NA
d_gene: TRBD1
len: 14
v_gene: TRBV7-2

CDR3nt: TGCGCCAGCAGCTTGGGACAGAATAGCAATCAGCCCCAGCATTTT
CDR3aa: CASSLGQNSNQPQHF
j_gene: TRBJ1-5
abundance: NA
d_gene: NA
len: 15
v_gene: TRBV5-1

CDR3nt: TGTGCCACCCTAGGGGAGGATCAGCCCCAGCATTTT
CDR3aa: CATLGEDQPQHF
j_gene: TRBJ1-5
abundance: once
d_gene: NA
len: 12
v_gene: TRBV19

CDR3nt: TGTGCCAGTGGCAGGGCACCGGGAGAGACCCAGTACTTC
CDR3aa: CASGRAPGETQYF
j_gene: TRBJ2-5
abundance: NA
d_gene: NA
len: 13
v_gene: TRBV19

CDR3nt: TGCGCCAGCAGCTTGGCGAACCGCGCCTTGAACACTGAAGCTTTCTTT
CDR3aa: CASSLANRALNTEAFF
j_gene: TRBJ1-1
abundance: NA
d_gene: NA
len: 16
v_gene: TRBV5-1

CDR3nt: TGTGCCATCAGTGAGGCCCTCGGACCTGGGGGGTACACCATATATTTT
CDR3aa: CAISEALGPGGYTIYF
j_gene: TRBJ1-3
abundance: NA
d_gene: NA
len: 16
v_gene: TRBV10-3

CDR3nt: TGTGCCAGCAGCTCGTTATTCTCCACAGATACGCAGTATTTT
CDR3aa: CASSSLFSTDTQYF
j_gene: TRBJ2-3
abundance: NA
d_gene: NA
len: 14
v_gene: TRBV7-8

CDR3nt: TGTGCCAGCAGCGCCGGGACTACATACCAAGAGACCCAGTACTTC
CDR3aa: CASSAGTTYQETQYF
j_gene: TRBJ2-5
abundance: NA
d_gene: TRBD2
len: 15
v_gene: TRBV9

CDR3nt: TGTGCCAGCAGTTCACAGGGTAACAGCTTAGGGGCACCCCTCCACTTT
CDR3aa: CASSSQGNSLGAPLHF
j_gene: TRBJ1-6
abundance: NA
d_gene: NA
len: 16
v_gene: TRBV28

CDR3nt: TGCGCCAGCAGCAGCAGGACAGGGGGATTCACTGAAGCTTTCTTT
CDR3aa: CASSSRTGGFTEAFF
j_gene: TRBJ1-1
abundance: once
d_gene: TRBD1
len: 15
v_gene: TRBV5-1

CDR3nt: TGTGCCTGGAGTCGACTAGAGTTCGGGGAGCTGTTTTTT
CDR3aa: CAWSRLEFGELFF
j_gene: TRBJ2-2
abundance: NA
d_gene: NA
len: 13
v_gene: TRBV30